Below are 14 T cell receptor beta chains sequenced from a single sample in a study of blood T cells in healthy people across ages. The authors ran a second PCR of 7 to 11 cycles using a sample-barcoded 5' primer and a J-beta primer mix. MiXCR was run by TCRdb on the 5' RACE reads, yielding one entry per CDR3 protein. The table shows 450,000 to 600,000 distinct CDR3 sequences, with over 25% occurring only once. These sequences were also reported in another study, on T cells of mothers and their children.

The sample was blood. All receptors come from a boy under 10 years old in good health.

A few counts support this clonotype. The rearrangement uses TRBV10-3 and TRBJ2-5, with a tentative D call TRBD2 (5 bases). The length of the CDR3 is 12 residues. The V and J ends lost 9 bases and 1 base respectively, with 9 bases between them. Germline V gene lookup returns CDR1 ENHRY and CDR2 SYGVKD. The DNA of the CDR3 is TGTGCCATGGGGAGCGGCCAAGAGACCCAGTACTTC. It translates to CAMGSGQETQYF.

The table lists this clonotype with a few counts. The chain links TRBV24-1 to TRBJ2-5, with 9 bases matching TRBD1. The DNA end lines up better with TRBJ2-1; the J call may be wrong. The CDR3 has 14 amino acids. Per the germline V gene, CDR1 is KGHDR and CDR2 is SFDVKD. The CDR3 region is CATSNRGPGNEQFF. The CDR3 DNA sequence: TGTGCCACCTCGAACAGGGGGCCGGGAAATGAGCAGTTCTTC.

This clonotype was detected only a few times. The chain links TRBV24-1 to TRBJ2-3; 8 positions match TRBD1. Trimming at V came to 2 bases and at J to 0 bases, leaving 6 bases not matched to a gene. Germline CDR1 is KGHDR and CDR2 is SFDVKD. This CDR3 region has 17 residues. CDR3 DNA sequence: TGTGCCACCAGTGATTCCGGGACAGGCGATAGCACAGATACGCAGTATTTT. It encodes CATSDSGTGDSTDTQYF.

This clonotype was observed a few times. The chain has TRBV5-1 and TRBJ2-5, with TRBD2 matching over 9 bases. CDR3 length: 16 residues. The ends lost 5 bases at V and 2 bases at J; junction bases unmatched: 10. CDR1 SGHRS and CDR2 YFSETQ come from the germline V gene. The CDR3 nucleotides read TGCGCCAGCAGTAGTGATGGCGGGGGGGGTCAAGAGACCCAGTACTTC. Its protein is CASSSDGGGGQETQYF.

The chain joins TRBV20-1 to TRBJ2-7; D ambiguous. Per germline, CDR1 DFQATT and CDR2 SNEGSKA (reference sequence). This CDR3 is built from 16 residues. V was clipped by 1 base and J by 2 bases, with 18 bases between them. The CDR3 spells CSARAGETYLPYEQYF. CDR3 DNA sequence: TGCAGTGCTAGAGCGGGTGAGACATATCTCCCCTACGAGCAGTACTTC.

The chain joins TRBV7-9 to TRBJ2-7; 11 bases are a match to TRBD2. From germline, CDR1 is SEHNR and CDR2 FQNEAQ (reference sequence). J lost 4 bases, V lost 8 bases, and 10 bases had no gene match. The CDR3 sequence is 15 residues long. The CDR3 DNA reads TGTGCCAGCGGGAGGCCACTAGCGGGAGTTTACGAGCAGTACTTC. Protein sequence: CASGRPLAGVYEQYF.

This clonotype was observed a few times. The chain is built from TRBV7-3 and TRBJ2-3; TRBD1 or TRBD2 may be the D gene (6 bases each). The ends were cut back, 5 bases at V and 6 bases at J, with 15 bases in the middle. This CDR3 has 14 residues. The germline V gene has CDR1 SGHTA and CDR2 FQGTGA. The CDR3 reads CASSPQGGRDTQYF. The CDR3 nucleotides are TGTGCCAGCAGCCCCCAAGGGGGGCGCGATACGCAGTATTTT.

This clonotype was observed a few times. The rearrangement uses TRBV4-3 and TRBJ2-4; weak D call: TRBD1 (7 bases). This CDR3 has 18 residues. V lost 1 base to trimming and J lost 6 bases, with 22 bases between them. Germline values: CDR1 LGHNA, CDR2 YSLEER. In DNA form, the CDR3 reads TGCGCCAGCAGCCAAGCTCTCCCCTTGACAGGGACTTCAAACATTCAGTACTTC. Translation: CASSQALPLTGTSNIQYF.

This clonotype was seen at least ten times. The chain links TRBV7-9 to TRBJ2-7; 9 bases fit TRBD2. This CDR3 region has 16 residues. Losses at the gene ends were 5 bases for V and 6 bases for J; bases not matched to a gene: 14. CDR1 is SEHNR and CDR2 is FQNEAQ in the germline V gene (reference sequence). The chain's CDR3 is CASSPPGGGATREQYF. The CDR3 DNA is TGTGCCAGCAGCCCCCCAGGCGGGGGGGCTACTCGCGAGCAGTACTTC.

The CDR3, as DNA: TGTGCCAGCAGCCAAGAACCTTTACCAGACCCGGTCGGTTTAGAGACCCAGTACTTC. Translated: CASSQEPLPDPVGLETQYF. V is TRBV3-1 and J is TRBJ2-5; D gene ambiguous. The germline V gene encodes CDR1 LGHDT and CDR2 YNNKEL (reference sequence). CDR3 length equals 19 residues. Trimming cost V 0 bases and J 4 bases, with 24 bases left between them.

The rearrangement joins TRBV18 to TRBJ1-5; TRBD1 matches 10 bases. V dropped 8 bases and J dropped 3; count of bases not matched to a gene: 7. This CDR3 is built from 15 residues. Germline V CDR1 and CDR2: KGHSH, LQKENI. This chain's CDR3 is CASQRTGGVNQPQHF. The CDR3 DNA is TGTGCCAGCCAAAGGACAGGGGGAGTCAATCAGCCCCAGCATTTT.

The V and J genes are TRBV2 and TRBJ1-1, with D perhaps TRBD1 (5 bases). V was shortened by 6 bases and J by 1 base, with 6 bases between the two germline ends. The CDR3 has 12 amino acids. Germline CDR1 is SNHLY and CDR2 is FYNNEI. The CDR3 sequence is CASSGQNTEAFF. The CDR3 DNA is TGTGCCAGCAGCGGACAGAACACTGAAGCTTTCTTT.

CDR3 bases: TGTGCCGGATCAGATTCTAACTATGGCTACACCTTC. As protein: CAGSDSNYGYTF. The chain combines TRBV5-4 with TRBJ1-2; D unclear. There are 12 residues in the CDR3. V dropped 10 bases and J dropped 0 bases, with 10 bases sitting between them. Germline V gives CDR1 SGHNT, CDR2 YYREEE (reference sequence).

This clonotype has a handful of counts. The chain joins TRBV3-1 to TRBJ2-4; D is undetermined. The V gene's germline CDR1 is LGHDT and CDR2 YNNKEL (reference sequence). CDR3 length equals 16 residues. V was clipped by 0 bases and J by 3 bases, with 12 bases between them. CDR3 DNA sequence: TGTGCCAGCAGCCAAGATCTTTGGGCCGGCAAAAACATTCAGTACTTC. Translation: CASSQDLWAGKNIQYF. The whole variable domain, remainder taken from reference TRBV3-1 and TRBJ2-4, is DTAVSQTPKYLVTQMGNDKSIKCEQNLGHDTMYWYKQDSKKFLKIMFSYNNKELIINETVPNRFSPKSPDKAHLNLHINSLELGDSAVYFCASSQDLWAGKNIQYFGAGTRLSVL.